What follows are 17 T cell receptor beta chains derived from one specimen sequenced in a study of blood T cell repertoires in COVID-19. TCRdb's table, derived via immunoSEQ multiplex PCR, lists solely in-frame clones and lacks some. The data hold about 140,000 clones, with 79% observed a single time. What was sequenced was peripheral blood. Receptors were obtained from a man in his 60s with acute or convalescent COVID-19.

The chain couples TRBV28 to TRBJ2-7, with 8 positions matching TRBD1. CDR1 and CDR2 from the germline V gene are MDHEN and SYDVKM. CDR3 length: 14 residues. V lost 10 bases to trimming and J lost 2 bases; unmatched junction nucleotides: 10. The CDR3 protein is CATMRQGSTYEQYF. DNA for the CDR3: TGTGCCACCATGAGACAGGGGAGCACCTACGAGCAGTACTTC.

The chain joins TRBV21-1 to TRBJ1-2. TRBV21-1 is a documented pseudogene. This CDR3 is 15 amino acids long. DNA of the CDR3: TGTGCCAGCAGCAGGGAGGGCCCGGGCGGCTATGGCTACACCTTC. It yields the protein CASSREGPGGYGYTF.

The CDR3 coding sequence is TGTGCCAGCAGCTTAGCCGTCCGGGGAAATGAGCAGTTCTTC. Protein product: CASSLAVRGNEQFF. The genes are TRBV7-9 and TRBJ2-1, with D maybe TRBD2 (5 bases). This CDR3 contains 14 residues. Germline CDR1 is SEHNR and CDR2 is FQNEAQ (reference sequence). The germline V and J ends were trimmed by 0 bases and 7 bases, with 10 bases remaining between them.

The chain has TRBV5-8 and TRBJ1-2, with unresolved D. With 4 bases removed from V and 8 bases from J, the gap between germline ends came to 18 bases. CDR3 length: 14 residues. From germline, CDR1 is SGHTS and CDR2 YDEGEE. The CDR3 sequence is CASSRVGGPRGYTF. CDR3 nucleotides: TGTGCCAGCAGCCGAGTAGGAGGGCCGAGGGGCTACACCTTC.

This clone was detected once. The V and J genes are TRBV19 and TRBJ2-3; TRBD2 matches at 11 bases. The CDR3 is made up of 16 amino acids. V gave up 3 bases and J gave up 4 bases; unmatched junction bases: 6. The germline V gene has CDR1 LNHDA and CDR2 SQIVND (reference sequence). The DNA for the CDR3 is TGTGCCAGTAGTATGATAGCGGGAGGGCCTGCAGATACGCAGTATTTT. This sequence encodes CASSMIAGGPADTQYF.

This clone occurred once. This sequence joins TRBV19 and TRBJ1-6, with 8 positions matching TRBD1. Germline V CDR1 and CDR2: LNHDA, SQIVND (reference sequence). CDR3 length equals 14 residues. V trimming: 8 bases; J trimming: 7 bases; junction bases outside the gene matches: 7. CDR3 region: CASGTGTGNSPLHF. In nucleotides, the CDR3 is TGTGCCAGTGGAACCGGGACAGGCAATTCACCCCTCCACTTT. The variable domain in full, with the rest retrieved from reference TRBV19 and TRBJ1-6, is DGGITQSPKYLFRKEGQNVTLSCEQNLNHDAMYWYRQDPGQGLRLIYYSQIVNDFQKGDIAEGYSVSREKKESFPLTVTSAQKNPTAFYLCASGTGTGNSPLHFGNGTRLTVT.

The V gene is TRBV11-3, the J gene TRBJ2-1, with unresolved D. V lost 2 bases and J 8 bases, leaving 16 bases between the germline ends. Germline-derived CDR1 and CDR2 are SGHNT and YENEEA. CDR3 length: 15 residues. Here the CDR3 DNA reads TGTGCCAGCAGCTTACGGGTGACGCCCATTTATGAGCAGTTCTTC. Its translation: CASSLRVTPIYEQFF.

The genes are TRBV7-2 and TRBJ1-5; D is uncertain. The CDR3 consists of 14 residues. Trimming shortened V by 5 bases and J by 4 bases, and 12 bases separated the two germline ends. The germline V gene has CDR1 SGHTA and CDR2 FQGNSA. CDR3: CASSAVVANQPQHF. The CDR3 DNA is TGTGCCAGCAGCGCTGTCGTCGCGAATCAGCCCCAGCATTTT.

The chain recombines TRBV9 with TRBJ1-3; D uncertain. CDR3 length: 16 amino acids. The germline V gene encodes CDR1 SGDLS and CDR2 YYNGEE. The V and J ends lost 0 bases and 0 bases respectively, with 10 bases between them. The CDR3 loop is CASSVDSTISGNTIYF. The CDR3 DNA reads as TGTGCCAGCAGCGTAGACAGCACAATCTCTGGAAACACCATATATTTT.

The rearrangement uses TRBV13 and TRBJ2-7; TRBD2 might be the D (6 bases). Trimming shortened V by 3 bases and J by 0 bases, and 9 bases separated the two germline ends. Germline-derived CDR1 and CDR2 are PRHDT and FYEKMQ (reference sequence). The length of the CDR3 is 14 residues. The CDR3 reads CASSLGGSSYEQYF. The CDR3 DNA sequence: TGTGCCAGCAGCTTGGGGGGAAGCTCCTACGAGCAGTACTTC. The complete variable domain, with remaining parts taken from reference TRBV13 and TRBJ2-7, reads AAGVIQSPRHLIKEKRETATLKCYPIPRHDTVYWYQQGPGQDPQFLISFYEKMQSDKGSIPDRFSAQQFSDYHSELNMSSLELGDSALYFCASSLGGSSYEQYFGPGTRLTVT.

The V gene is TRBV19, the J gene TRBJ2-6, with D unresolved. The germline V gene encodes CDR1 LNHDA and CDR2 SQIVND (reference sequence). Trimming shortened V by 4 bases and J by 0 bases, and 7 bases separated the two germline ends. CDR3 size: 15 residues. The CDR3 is CASSKIVSGANVLTF. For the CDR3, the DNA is TGTGCCAGTAGTAAGATAGTCTCTGGGGCCAACGTCCTGACTTTC.

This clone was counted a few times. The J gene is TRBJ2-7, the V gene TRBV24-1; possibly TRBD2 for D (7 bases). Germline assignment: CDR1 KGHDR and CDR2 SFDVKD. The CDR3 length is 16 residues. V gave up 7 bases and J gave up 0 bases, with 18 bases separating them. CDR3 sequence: CATSPGGSRSSYEQYF. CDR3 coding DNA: TGTGCCACCAGCCCGGGGGGCTCAAGGAGCTCCTACGAGCAGTACTTC.

The CDR3 loop reads CATSRATGAQETQYF. CDR3 coding DNA: TGTGCCACCAGCCGGGCGACAGGGGCCCAAGAGACCCAGTACTTC. V gene TRBV15 combines with J gene TRBJ2-5; 8 bases are a match to TRBD1. The V gene's germline CDR1 is LNHNV and CDR2 YYDKDF (reference sequence). The junction had 6 bases not matched to a gene; V was cut back by 5 bases and J by 1 base. The CDR3 spans 15 residues.

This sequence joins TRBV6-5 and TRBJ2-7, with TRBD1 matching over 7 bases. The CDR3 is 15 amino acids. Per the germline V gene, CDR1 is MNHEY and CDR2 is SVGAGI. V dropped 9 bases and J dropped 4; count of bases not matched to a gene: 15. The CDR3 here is CARITSGQIKYEQYF. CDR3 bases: TGTGCCAGGATCACCTCGGGACAGATAAAATACGAGCAGTACTTC.

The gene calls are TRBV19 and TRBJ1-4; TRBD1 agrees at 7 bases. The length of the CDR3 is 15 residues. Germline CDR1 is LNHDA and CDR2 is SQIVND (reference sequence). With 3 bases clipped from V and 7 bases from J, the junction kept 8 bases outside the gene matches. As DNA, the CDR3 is TGTGCCAGTAGTATTCGACAGGGAAGAAGTGAAAAACTGTTTTTT. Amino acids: CASSIRQGRSEKLFF.

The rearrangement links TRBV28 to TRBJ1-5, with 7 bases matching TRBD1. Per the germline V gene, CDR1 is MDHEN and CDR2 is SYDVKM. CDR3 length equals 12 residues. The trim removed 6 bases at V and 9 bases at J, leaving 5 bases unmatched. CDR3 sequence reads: CASRTGSGPQHF. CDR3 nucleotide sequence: TGTGCCAGCAGGACAGGGAGCGGGCCCCAGCATTTT.

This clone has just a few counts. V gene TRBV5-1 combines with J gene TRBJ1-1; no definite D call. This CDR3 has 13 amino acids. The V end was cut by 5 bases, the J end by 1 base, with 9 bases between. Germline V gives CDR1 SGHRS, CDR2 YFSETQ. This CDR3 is CASRPRGNTEAFF. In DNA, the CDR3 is TGCGCCAGCAGACCCCGGGGGAACACTGAAGCTTTCTTT.